This T cell receptor (beta chain) was found in a study of T-cell reconstitution after alpha-beta-depleted transplantation in children. Study-wide findings and caveats: The study reportedly traced alpha-beta T cells about two months after transplant to several hundred expanded graft clones.

Unique molecular identifiers were used in preparing the TCRbeta library. TCRdb re-derived calls from the PCR reads in MiXCR, one entry per CDR3 protein. This table has approximately 80,000 distinct CDR3 sequences, 13% to 15% appearing once. Regarding this clonotype: Its antigen is still unknown.

This TCR was recovered from a male patient between 2 and 10 years old who had a stem cell transplant for acute lymphoblastic leukemia, so the T cells may come from the graft donor. The sample here was PBMCs, mostly from graft donor cells, taken 180 days after TCRalphabeta/CD19-depleted stem cell transplant.

CDR3: CASSFSPRDKETQYF. The CDR3 DNA follows: TGCGCCAGCAGCTTTTCTCCCAGGGATAAAGAGACCCAGTACTTC. The rearrangement uses TRBV5-1 and TRBJ2-5, with a possible D match to TRBD1 (5 bases). Trimming cost V 2 bases and J 3 bases, with 14 bases left between them. Germline CDR1 is SGHRS and CDR2 is YFSETQ. This CDR3 region has 15 residues.